This T cell receptor (beta chain) was profiled in a study of Graves' ophthalmopathy and Graves' hyperthyroidism. The study amplified TCR beta CDR3 regions using RNA transcripts. HTBI primers were employed in first-round RT-PCR, then a second-round multiplex PCR followed. TCRdb called the multiplex PCR reads again in MiXCR, with one record for every CDR3 protein. The repertoire holds over a million distinct CDR3 sequences, with 35% to 45% as singletons. This clonotype has a count of ten or more. The CDR3 extends over 15 amino acids. Trimming cost V 7 bases and J 7 bases, with 20 bases left between them. The germline gives CDR1 SNHLY, CDR2 FYNNEI.

The sequence was collected from an adult man with Graves' hyperthyroidism. The sample comprised peripheral blood or thyroid tissue (not recorded which). This chain connects TRBV2 to TRBJ1-5; D might be TRBD1 (6 bases). The CDR3 nucleotides read TGTGCCAGCAACCCTACAGGGAGGGTAGGGCAGCCCCAGCATTTT. Residues: CASNPTGRVGQPQHF.